Each of the 4 T cell receptor beta chains below was sequenced from the same sample in a study of cytomegalovirus exposure and HLA in healthy donors. The PCR made use of 60 Vbeta and 13 Jbeta primers. Assay: immunoSEQ multiplex PCR; the TCRdb copy retains only in-frame clones and omits some. The data contain about 55,000 clones, about 84% of them singletons. Sequenced: PBMCs. The receptors come from a man aged 25 to 40 in good health and CMV-seronegative.

The chain recombines TRBV27 with TRBJ2-2; possible D gene TRBD2, 6 bases. Trimming left V 0 bases short and J 7 bases short, with 6 bases between. The CDR3 runs 13 residues. CDR1 is MNHEY, CDR2 SMNVEV, per germline (reference sequence). CDR3: CASSLSEGGELFF. CDR3 sequence (DNA): TGTGCCAGCAGTTTATCGGAGGGCGGGGAGCTGTTTTTT.

The rearrangement links TRBV6-5 to TRBJ2-5; the match to TRBD1 covers 8 bases. Germline CDR1 and CDR2: MNHEY and SVGAGI. The CDR3 has 14 amino acids. Trimming removed 7 bases from V and 5 bases from J; junction bases left unmatched: 9. CDR3 coding DNA: TGTGCCAGCACTCGACAGGGGAACTGGGAGACCCAGTACTTC. It translates to CASTRQGNWETQYF.

The J gene is TRBJ2-5, the V gene TRBV7-6, with D tentatively TRBD2 (6 bases). V was shortened by 5 bases and J by 5 bases, with 12 bases between the two germline ends. The CDR3 is 13 residues long. Germline V gene sequence: CDR1 SGHVS, CDR2 FNYEAQ. The CDR3 coding sequence is TGTGCCAGCAGCGAAGAGACTAGGGAGACCCAGTACTTC. This translates into CASSEETRETQYF.

V is TRBV30 and J is TRBJ2-1; TRBD1 matches 7 bases. The germline gives CDR1 GTSNPN, CDR2 SVGIG (reference sequence). CDR3 length: 13 residues. After removal of 2 bases from V and 3 bases from J, the junction contained 1 base not matched to a gene. This CDR3 reads CAWSRTGYNEQFF. The CDR3 DNA sequence: TGTGCCTGGAGTCGGACAGGCTACAATGAGCAGTTCTTC.